The source of this T cell receptor (beta chain) is a study of graft-versus-host responses after intestinal transplantation. Overall study: Multivisceral, liver-intestinal, or isolated intestinal grafts went to recipients. Uniformly, recipients were administered anti-thymocyte globulin induction with subsequent tacrolimus and steroids for around three years. Overall study findings and caveats: Allograft graft-versus-host to host-versus-graft clonal ratios ran high in patients with graft-donor T cell macrochimerism. The marrow of recipients harbored GvH clones, and ileum or blood showed some of them first.

Concerning this clone itself: The antigen is undetermined.

The data were produced by immunoSEQ multiplex PCR, yet TCRdb's version contains in-frame clones alone and is incomplete. The sample lists around 120,000 clones, 80% to 95% occurring once. The V end was cut by 6 bases, the J end by 2 bases, with 4 bases between. This CDR3 spans 11 amino acids. CDR1 is MNHNS and CDR2 is SASEGT in the germline V gene. The sample here was unstimulated CD4+ T cells sorted from spleen or lymph node cells, taken before intestinal transplant. The clonotype was recovered from a human donor who received an intestinal transplant. The chain joins TRBV6-1 to TRBJ2-5; the D is unclear. CDR3 sequence: CASREQETQYF. The CDR3 DNA follows: TGTGCCAGCAGGGAACAAGAGACCCAGTACTTC.